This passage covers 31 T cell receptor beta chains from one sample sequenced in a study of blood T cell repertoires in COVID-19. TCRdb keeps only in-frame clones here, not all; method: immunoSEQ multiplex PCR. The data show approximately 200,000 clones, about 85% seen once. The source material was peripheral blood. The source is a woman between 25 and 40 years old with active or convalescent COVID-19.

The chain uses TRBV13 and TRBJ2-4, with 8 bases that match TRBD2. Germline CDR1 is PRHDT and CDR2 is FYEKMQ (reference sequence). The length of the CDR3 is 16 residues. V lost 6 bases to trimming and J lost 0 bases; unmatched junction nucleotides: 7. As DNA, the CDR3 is TGTGCCAGCAGGACTAGCGCAGAGGGAGCCAAAAACATTCAGTACTTC. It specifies CASRTSAEGAKNIQYF.

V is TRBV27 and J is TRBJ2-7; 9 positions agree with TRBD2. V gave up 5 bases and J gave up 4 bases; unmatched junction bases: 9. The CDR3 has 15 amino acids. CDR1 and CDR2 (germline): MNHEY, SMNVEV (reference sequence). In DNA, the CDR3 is TGTGCCAGCAGTCTTACGGGGCGGGGGGGTTACGAGCAGTACTTC. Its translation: CASSLTGRGGYEQYF.

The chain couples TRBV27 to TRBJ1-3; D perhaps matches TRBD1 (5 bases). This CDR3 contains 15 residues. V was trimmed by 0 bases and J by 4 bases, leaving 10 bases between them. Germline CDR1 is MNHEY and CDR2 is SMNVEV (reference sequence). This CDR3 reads CASSLSGGKGNTIYF. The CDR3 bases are TGTGCCAGCAGTTTATCGGGGGGGAAAGGAAACACCATATATTTT.

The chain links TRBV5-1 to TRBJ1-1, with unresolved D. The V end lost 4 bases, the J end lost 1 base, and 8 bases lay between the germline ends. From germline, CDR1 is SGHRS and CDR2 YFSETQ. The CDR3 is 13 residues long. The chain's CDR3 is CASSPHKNTEAFF. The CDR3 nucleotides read TGCGCCAGCAGCCCCCACAAGAACACTGAAGCTTTCTTT.

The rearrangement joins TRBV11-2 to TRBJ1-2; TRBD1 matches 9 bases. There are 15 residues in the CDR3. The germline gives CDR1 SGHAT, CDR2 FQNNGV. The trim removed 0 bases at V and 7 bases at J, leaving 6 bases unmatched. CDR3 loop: CASSLDAQGASGYTF. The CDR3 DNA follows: TGTGCCAGCAGCTTAGACGCACAGGGGGCGAGTGGCTACACCTTC.

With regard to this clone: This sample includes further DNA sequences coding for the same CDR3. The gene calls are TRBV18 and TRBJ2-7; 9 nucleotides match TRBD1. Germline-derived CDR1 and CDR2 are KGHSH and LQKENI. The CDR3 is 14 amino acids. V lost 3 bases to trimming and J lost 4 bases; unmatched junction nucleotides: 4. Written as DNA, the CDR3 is TGTGCCAGCTCACCCGGACAGGGGACTTACGAGCAGTACTTC. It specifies CASSPGQGTYEQYF.

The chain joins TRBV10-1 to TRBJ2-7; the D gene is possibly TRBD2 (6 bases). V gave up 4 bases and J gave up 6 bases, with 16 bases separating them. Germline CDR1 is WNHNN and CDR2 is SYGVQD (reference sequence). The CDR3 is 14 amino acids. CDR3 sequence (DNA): TGCGCCAGCAGTGTCGGAGGGCTCGTGAGCGAGCAGTACTTC. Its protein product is CASSVGGLVSEQYF.

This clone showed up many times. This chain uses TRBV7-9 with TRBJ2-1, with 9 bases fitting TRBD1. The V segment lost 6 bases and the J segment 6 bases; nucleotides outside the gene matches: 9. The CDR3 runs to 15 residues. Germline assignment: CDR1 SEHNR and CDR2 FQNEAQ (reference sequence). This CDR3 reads CASSSDRGLPNEQFF. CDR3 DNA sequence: TGTGCCAGCAGTTCGGACAGGGGTTTACCCAATGAGCAGTTCTTC. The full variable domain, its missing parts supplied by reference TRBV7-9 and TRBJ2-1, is DTGVSQNPRHKITKRGQNVTFRCDPISEHNRLYWYRQTLGQGPEFLTYFQNEAQLEKSRLLSDRFSAERPKGSFSTLEIQRTEQGDSAMYLCASSSDRGLPNEQFFGPGTRLTVL.

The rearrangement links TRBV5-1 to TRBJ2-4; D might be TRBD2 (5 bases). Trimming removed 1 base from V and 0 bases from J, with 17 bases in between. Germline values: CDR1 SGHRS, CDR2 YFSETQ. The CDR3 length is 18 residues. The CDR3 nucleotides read TGCGCCAGCAGCTTGAGTGGGCTGGGCGGGTCAGCCAAAAACATTCAGTACTTC. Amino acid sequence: CASSLSGLGGSAKNIQYF. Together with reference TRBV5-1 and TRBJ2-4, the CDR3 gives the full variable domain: KAGVTQTPRYLIKTRGQQVTLSCSPISGHRSVSWYQQTPGQGLQFLFEYFSETQRNKGNFPGRFSGRQFSNSRSEMNVSTLELGDSALYLCASSLSGLGGSAKNIQYFGAGTRLSVL.

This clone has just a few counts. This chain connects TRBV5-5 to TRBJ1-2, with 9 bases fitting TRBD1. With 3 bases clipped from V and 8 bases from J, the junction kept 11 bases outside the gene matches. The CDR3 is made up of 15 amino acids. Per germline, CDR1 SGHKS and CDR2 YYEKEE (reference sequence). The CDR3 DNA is TGTGCCAGCAGCTGGACACAGGGGGCGGTTGGAGGCTACACCTTC. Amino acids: CASSWTQGAVGGYTF.

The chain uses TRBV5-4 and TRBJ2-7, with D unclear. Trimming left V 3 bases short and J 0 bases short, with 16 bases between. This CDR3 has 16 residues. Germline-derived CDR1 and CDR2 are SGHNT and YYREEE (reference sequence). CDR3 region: CASSSLGHTYSYEQYF. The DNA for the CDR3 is TGTGCCAGCAGCTCTCTTGGTCATACCTACTCCTACGAGCAGTACTTC.

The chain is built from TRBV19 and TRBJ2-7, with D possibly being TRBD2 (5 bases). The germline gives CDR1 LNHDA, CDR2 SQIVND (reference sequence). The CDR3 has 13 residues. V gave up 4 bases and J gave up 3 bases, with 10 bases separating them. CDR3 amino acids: CASSRTGYYEQYF. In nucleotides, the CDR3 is TGTGCCAGTAGTAGGACGGGGTACTACGAGCAGTACTTC.

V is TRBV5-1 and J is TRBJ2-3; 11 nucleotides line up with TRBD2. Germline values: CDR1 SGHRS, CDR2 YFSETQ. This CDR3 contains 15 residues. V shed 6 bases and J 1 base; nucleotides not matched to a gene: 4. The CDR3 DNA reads TGCGCCAGCACTCCGGGACTAGCGGGCACAGATACGCAGTATTTT. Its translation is CASTPGLAGTDTQYF. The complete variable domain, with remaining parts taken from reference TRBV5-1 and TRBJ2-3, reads KAGVTQTPRYLIKTRGQQVTLSCSPISGHRSVSWYQQTPGQGLQFLFEYFSETQRNKGNFPGRFSGRQFSNSRSEMNVSTLELGDSALYLCASTPGLAGTDTQYFGPGTRLTVL.

CDR3 protein: CASSEGQGSERNTIYF. In DNA, the CDR3 is TGTGCCAGCAGTGAAGGGCAGGGTTCCGAAAGGAACACCATATATTTT. The gene calls are TRBV6-1 and TRBJ1-3; perhaps TRBD1 as D (5 bases). This CDR3 is 16 amino acids long. Germline V gene data show CDR1 as MNHNS and CDR2 as SASEGT. V dropped 1 base and J dropped 7 bases, with 17 bases sitting between them.

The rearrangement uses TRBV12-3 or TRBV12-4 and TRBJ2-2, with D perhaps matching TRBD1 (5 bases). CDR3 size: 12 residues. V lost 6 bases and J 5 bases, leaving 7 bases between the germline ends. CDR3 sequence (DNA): TGTGCCAGCAGCACAGGTACCGGGGAGCTGTTTTTT. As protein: CASSTGTGELFF.

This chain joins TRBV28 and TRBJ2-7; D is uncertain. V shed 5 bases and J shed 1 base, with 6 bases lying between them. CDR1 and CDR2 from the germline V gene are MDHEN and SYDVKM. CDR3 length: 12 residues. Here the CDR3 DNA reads TGTGCCAGCAGTCTACAGTCCTACGAGCAGTACTTC. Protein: CASSLQSYEQYF.

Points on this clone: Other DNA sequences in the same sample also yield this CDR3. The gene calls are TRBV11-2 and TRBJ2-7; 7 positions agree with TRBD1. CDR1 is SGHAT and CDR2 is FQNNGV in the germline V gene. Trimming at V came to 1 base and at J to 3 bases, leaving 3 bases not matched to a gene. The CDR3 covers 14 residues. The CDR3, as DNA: TGTGCCAGCAGCTTAGGGACAGGTAGCTACGAGCAGTACTTC. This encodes CASSLGTGSYEQYF.

The CDR3 region has the DNA TGTGCCACCGGCAACGAGGGAAGAGGGCCGGCTTTCTTT. As protein: CATGNEGRGPAFF. V usage is TRBV15 and J usage is TRBJ1-1; D is ambiguous. The CDR3 is 13 amino acids. Germline lookup yields CDR1 LNHNV and CDR2 YYDKDF (reference sequence). V dropped 8 bases and J dropped 11 bases, with 21 bases sitting between them.

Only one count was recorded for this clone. In DNA form, the CDR3 reads TGTGCCAGCAGCCTAGGGTTACAGGAAATCAACTATGGCTACACCTTC. Protein product: CASSLGLQEINYGYTF. The chain couples TRBV5-6 to TRBJ1-2, with D possibly being TRBD1 (5 bases). Trimming removed 4 bases at V and 2 bases at J, with 18 bases between. CDR3 length equals 16 residues. Germline loops: CDR1 SGHDT, CDR2 YYEEEE.

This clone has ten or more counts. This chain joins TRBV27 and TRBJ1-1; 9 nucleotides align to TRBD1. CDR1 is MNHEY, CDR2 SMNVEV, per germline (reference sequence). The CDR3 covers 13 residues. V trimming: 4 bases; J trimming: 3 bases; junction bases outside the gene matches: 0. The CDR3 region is CASSWTGDTEAFF. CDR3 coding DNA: TGTGCCAGCAGTTGGACAGGGGACACTGAAGCTTTCTTT.

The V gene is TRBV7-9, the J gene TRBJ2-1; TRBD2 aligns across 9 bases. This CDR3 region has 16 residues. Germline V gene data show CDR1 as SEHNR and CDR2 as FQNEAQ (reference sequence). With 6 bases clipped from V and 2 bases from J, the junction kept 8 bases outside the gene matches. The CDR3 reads CASRPLAGGPYNEQFF. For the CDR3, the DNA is TGTGCCAGCAGACCGCTGGCGGGAGGGCCCTACAATGAGCAGTTCTTC. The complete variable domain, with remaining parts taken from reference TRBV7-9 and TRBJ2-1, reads DTGVSQNPRHKITKRGQNVTFRCDPISEHNRLYWYRQTLGQGPEFLTYFQNEAQLEKSRLLSDRFSAERPKGSFSTLEIQRTEQGDSAMYLCASRPLAGGPYNEQFFGPGTRLTVL.

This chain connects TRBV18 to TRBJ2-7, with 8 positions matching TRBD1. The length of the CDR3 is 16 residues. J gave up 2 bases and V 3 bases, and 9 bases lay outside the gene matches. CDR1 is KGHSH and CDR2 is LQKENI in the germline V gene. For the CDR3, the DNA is TGTGCCAGCTCACCGGGTGACAGGGGAGTGGCCTACGAGCAGTACTTC. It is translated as CASSPGDRGVAYEQYF.

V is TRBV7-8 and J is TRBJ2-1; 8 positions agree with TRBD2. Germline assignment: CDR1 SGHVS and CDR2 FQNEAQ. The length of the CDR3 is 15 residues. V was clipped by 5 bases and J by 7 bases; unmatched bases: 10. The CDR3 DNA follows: TGTGCCAGCAGCCCCGGGGGGGGGCCTAGAAATGAGCAGTTCTTC. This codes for CASSPGGGPRNEQFF. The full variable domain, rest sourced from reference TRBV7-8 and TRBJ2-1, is GAGVSQSPRYKVAKRGQDVALRCDPISGHVSLFWYQQALGQGPEFLTYFQNEAQLDKSGLPSDRFFAERPEGSVSTLKIQRTQQEDSAVYLCASSPGGGPRNEQFFGPGTRLTVL.

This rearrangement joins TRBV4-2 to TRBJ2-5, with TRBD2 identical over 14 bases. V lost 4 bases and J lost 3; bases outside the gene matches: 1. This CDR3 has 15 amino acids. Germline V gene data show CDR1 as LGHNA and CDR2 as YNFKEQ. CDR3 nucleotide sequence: TGTGCCAGCAGCCTGGGACTAGCGGGGGAAGAGACCCAGTACTTC. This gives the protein CASSLGLAGEETQYF.

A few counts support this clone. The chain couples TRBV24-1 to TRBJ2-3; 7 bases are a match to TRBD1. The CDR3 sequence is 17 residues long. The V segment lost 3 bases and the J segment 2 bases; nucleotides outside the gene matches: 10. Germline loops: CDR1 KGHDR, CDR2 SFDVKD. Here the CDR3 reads CATSDGRQGPITDTQYF. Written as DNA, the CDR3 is TGTGCCACCAGTGATGGCCGACAGGGCCCCATCACAGATACGCAGTATTTT.

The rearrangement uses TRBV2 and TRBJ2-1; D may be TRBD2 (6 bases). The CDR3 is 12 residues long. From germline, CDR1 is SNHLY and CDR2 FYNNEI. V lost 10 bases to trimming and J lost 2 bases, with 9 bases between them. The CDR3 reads CANRETYNEQFF. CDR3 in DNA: TGTGCCAACCGGGAGACCTACAATGAGCAGTTCTTC.

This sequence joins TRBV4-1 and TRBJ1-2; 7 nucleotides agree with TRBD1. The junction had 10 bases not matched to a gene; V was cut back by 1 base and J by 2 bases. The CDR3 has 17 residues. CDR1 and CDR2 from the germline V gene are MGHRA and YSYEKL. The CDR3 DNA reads TGCGCCAGCAGCCAAGTGCCAGGGGACAGCCTAAACTATGGCTACACCTTC. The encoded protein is CASSQVPGDSLNYGYTF.

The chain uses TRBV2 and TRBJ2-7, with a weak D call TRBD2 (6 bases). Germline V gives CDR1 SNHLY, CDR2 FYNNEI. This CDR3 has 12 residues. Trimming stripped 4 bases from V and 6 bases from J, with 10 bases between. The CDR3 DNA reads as TGTGCCAGCAGTGCATTGGGGGGCGAGCAGTACTTC. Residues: CASSALGGEQYF.

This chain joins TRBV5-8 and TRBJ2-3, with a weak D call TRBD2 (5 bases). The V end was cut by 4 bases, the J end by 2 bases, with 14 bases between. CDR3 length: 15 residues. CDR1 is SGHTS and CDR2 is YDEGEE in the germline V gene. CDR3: CASSPEGRPTDTQYF. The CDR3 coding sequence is TGTGCCAGCAGCCCAGAGGGCAGACCCACAGATACGCAGTATTTT.

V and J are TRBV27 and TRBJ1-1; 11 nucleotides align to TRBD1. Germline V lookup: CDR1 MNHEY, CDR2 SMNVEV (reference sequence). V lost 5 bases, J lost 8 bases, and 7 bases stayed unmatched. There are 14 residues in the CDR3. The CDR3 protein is CASSQDRGLGEAFF. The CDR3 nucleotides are TGTGCCAGCAGTCAGGACAGGGGGCTGGGAGAAGCTTTCTTT.

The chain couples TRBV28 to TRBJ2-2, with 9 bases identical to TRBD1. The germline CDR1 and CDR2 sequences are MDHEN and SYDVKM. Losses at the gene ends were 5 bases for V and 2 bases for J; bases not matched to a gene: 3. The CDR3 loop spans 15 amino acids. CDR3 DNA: TGTGCCAGCAGTACGGACAGGGGAAACACCGGGGAGCTGTTTTTT. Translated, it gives CASSTDRGNTGELFF.